This T cell receptor (beta chain) is drawn from a study of cytomegalovirus exposure and HLA in healthy donors. Whole-study context: The roughly 120 validation repertoires, a later analysis reported, used the same platform as the 666 first-cohort repertoires.

The CDR3 contains 13 residues. V was trimmed by 2 bases and J by 6 bases, leaving 7 bases between them. Germline lookup yields CDR1 MNHEY and CDR2 SVGAGI. Study-wide results and caveats: According to a subsequent analysis, TCR clusters from the first cohort were inclined to appear together in the 110 or so validation repertoires. 150 or so TCR beta chains were listed as cytomegalovirus-associated. The CMV antigen specificity of a few CMV-associated chains was confirmed through in vitro analysis.

Generated by immunoSEQ multiplex PCR, the TCRdb table keeps only in-frame clones and is missing some. The repertoire includes about 71,000 clones, about 95% of them detected once, and about 0.93% sits in the top ten. Regarding this clone: The antigen is undetermined.

The receptor was isolated from a woman aged 18-29 years in good health and CMV-seronegative. Sequenced sample: PBMCs. The chain links TRBV6-5 to TRBJ2-2; no definite D call. CDR3 in amino acids: CASSYQTPGELFF. The DNA of the CDR3 is TGTGCCAGCAGTTACCAGACACCCGGGGAGCTGTTTTTT.